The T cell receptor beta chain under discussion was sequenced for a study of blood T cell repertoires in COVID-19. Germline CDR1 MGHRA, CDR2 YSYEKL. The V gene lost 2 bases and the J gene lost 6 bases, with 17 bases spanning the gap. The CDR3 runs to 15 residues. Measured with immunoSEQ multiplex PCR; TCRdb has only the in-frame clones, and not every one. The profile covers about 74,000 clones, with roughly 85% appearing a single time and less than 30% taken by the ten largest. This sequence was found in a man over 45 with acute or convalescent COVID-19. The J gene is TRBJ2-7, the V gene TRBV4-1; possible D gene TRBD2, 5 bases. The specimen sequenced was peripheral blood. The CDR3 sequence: CASSQPQREGSEQYF. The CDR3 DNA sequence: TGCGCCAGCAGCCAACCCCAACGTGAGGGTAGCGAGCAGTACTTC.